The 7 T cell receptor beta chains reported below all come from one sample, sequenced in a study of T cells in Graves' hyperthyroidism and ophthalmopathy. Amplified TCR beta CDR3 regions derived from RNA transcripts. Researchers ran a first-round RT-PCR on the TCR CDR3 using the HTBI primer set. TCRdb reanalysed the multiplex PCR reads using MiXCR and keeps one entry per CDR3 protein. The repertoire has almost 600,000 distinct CDR3 sequences, about 15% of them found once; the top ten carry 4.5% to 6%. Sequenced input: blood. These receptors originate from a woman between 25 and 40 years old with Graves' hyperthyroidism that later progressed to Graves' ophthalmopathy.

This clonotype was seen repeatedly, ten times or more. The rearrangement joins TRBV5-5 to TRBJ2-3; D unclear. This CDR3 contains 14 residues. Germline-derived CDR1 and CDR2 are SGHKS and YYEKEE (reference sequence). V was pared by 3 bases and J by 0 bases, with 8 bases between. Here the CDR3 DNA reads TGTGCCAGCAGCTCAGGACCTAGCACAGATACGCAGTATTTT. Residues: CASSSGPSTDTQYF.

On this clonotype: Germline is not matched at one junction end, which may reflect a read error. The rearrangement joins TRBV7-9 to TRBJ2-1; D possibly corresponds to TRBD2 (9 bases). This CDR3 region has 16 residues. Germline V CDR1 and CDR2: SEHNR, FQNEAQ (reference sequence). CDR3 coding DNA: TGTGCCGGCAGGGGGCGGGAGGGAGTCCCCTACAATGAGCAGTTCTTC. Its translation is CAGRGREGVPYNEQFF.

This clonotype was counted many times. The chain is built from TRBV6-5 and TRBJ1-6; 7 bases are a match to TRBD1. From germline, CDR1 is MNHEY and CDR2 SVGAGI. V gave up 2 bases and J gave up 10 bases; unmatched junction bases: 14. This CDR3 is 17 amino acids long. The CDR3 region is CASSYQQGRVTFSPLHF. In nucleotides, the CDR3 is TGTGCCAGCAGTTACCAACAGGGGAGAGTGACCTTCTCACCCCTCCACTTT.

This clonotype has ten or more counts. This sequence joins TRBV19 and TRBJ2-5, with D hard to call. Trimming left V 7 bases short and J 0 bases short, with 6 bases between. From germline, CDR1 is LNHDA and CDR2 SQIVND (reference sequence). The CDR3 runs to 12 residues. The CDR3: CASKGYQETQYF. Here the CDR3 DNA reads TGTGCCAGTAAAGGCTACCAAGAGACCCAGTACTTC.

This clonotype appeared many times. The rearrangement links TRBV7-2 to TRBJ2-7, with a weak D call TRBD2 (6 bases). The CDR3 runs to 13 residues. Trimming stripped 6 bases from V and 4 bases from J, with 13 bases between. The germline V gene encodes CDR1 SGHTA and CDR2 FQGNSA. CDR3 loop: CASSRGLEYEQYF. In nucleotides, the CDR3 is TGTGCCAGCAGTCGGGGACTCGAATACGAGCAGTACTTC.

This rearrangement joins TRBV4-1 to TRBJ2-1; D is perhaps TRBD2 (5 bases). Germline V gene data show CDR1 as MGHRA and CDR2 as YSYEKL. V was pared by 0 bases and J by 15 bases, with 15 bases between. The CDR3 is 13 amino acids. The CDR3 region has the DNA TGCGCCAGCAGCCAAGACGGAGGAATATCCCCGTTCTTC. This translates into CASSQDGGISPFF.

This clonotype was picked up many times. The gene calls are TRBV24-1 and TRBJ2-3; D is uncertain. The CDR3 is 15 residues long. Trimming removed 2 bases from V and 2 bases from J, with 10 bases in between. Germline lookup yields CDR1 KGHDR and CDR2 SFDVKD. CDR3: CATSDSDMFTDTQYF. In nucleotides, the CDR3 is TGTGCCACCAGTGATTCGGATATGTTCACAGATACGCAGTATTTT.